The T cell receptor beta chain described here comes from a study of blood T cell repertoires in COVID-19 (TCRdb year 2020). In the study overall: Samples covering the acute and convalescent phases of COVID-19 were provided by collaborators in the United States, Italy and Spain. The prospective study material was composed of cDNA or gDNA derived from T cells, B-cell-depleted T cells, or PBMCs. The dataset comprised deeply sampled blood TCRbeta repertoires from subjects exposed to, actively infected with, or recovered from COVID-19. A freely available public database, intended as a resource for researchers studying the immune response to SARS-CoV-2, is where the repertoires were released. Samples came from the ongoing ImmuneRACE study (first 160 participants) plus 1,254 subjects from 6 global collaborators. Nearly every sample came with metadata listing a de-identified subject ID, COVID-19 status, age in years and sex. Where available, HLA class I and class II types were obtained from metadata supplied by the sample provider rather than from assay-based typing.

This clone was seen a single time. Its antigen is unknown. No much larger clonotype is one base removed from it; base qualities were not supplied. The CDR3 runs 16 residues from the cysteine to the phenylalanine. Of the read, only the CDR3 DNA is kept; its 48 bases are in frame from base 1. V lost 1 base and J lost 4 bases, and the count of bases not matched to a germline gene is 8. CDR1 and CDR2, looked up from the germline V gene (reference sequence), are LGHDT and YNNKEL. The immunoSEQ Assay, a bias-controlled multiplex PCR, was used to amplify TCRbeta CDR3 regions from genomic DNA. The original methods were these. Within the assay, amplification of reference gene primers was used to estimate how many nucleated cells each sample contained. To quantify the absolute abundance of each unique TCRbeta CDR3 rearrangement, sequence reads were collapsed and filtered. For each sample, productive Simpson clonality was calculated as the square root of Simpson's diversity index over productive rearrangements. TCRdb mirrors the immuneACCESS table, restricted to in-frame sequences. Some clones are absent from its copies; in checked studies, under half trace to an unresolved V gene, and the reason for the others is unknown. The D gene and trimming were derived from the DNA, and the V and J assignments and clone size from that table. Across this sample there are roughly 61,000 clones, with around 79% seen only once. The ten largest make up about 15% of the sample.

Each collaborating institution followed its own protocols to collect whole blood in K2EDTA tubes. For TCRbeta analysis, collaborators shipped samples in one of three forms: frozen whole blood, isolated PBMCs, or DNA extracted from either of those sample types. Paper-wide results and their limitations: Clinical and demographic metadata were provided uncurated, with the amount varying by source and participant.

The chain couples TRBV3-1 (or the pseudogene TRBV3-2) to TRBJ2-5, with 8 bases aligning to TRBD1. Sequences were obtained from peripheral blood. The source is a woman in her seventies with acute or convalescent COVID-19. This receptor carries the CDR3 CASSQAGDRGVETQYF. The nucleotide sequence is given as TGTGCCAGCAGCCAAGCAGGAGACAGGGGAGTAGAGACCCAGTACTTC.